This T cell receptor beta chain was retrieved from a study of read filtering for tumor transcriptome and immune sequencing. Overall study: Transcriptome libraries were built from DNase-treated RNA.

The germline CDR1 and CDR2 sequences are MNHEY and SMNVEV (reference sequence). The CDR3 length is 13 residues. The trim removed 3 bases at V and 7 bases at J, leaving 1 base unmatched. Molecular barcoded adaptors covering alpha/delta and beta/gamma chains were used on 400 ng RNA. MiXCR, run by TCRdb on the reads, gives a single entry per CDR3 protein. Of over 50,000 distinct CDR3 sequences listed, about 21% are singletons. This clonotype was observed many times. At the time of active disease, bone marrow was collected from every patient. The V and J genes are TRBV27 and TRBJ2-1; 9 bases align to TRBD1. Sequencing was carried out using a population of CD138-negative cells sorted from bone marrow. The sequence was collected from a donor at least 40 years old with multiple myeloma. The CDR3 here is CASSFGQGNEQFF. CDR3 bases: TGTGCCAGCAGTTTCGGACAGGGGAATGAGCAGTTCTTC.